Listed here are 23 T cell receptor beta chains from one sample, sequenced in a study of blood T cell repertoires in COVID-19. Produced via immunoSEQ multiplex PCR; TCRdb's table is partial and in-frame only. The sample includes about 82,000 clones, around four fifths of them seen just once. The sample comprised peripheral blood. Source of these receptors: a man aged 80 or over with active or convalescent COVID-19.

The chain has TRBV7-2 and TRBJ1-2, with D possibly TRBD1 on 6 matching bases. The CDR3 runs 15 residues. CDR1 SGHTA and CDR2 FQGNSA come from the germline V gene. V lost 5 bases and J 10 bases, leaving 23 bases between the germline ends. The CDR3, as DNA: TGTGCCAGCAGCCCCCGGACAGAGCCGCTAAACTTCTACACCTTC. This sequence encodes CASSPRTEPLNFYTF.

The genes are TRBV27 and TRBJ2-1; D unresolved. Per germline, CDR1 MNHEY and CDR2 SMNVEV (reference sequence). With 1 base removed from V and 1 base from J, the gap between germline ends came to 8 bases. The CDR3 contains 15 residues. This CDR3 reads CASSLFGRSYNEQFF. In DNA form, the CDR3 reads TGTGCCAGCAGTTTATTTGGCCGTTCCTACAATGAGCAGTTCTTC.

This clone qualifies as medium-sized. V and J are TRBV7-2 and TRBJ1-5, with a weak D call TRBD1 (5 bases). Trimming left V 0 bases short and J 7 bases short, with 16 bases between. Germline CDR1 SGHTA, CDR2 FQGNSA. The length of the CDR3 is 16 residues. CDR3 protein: CASSLALGEGAQPQHF. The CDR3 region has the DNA TGTGCCAGCAGCTTAGCGCTAGGTGAAGGGGCACAGCCCCAGCATTTT.

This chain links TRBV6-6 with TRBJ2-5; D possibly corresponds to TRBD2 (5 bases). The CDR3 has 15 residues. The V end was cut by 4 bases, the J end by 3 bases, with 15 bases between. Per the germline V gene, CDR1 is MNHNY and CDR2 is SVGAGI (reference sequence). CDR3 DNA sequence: TGTGCCAGCAGTTCCCCCCCTTGGGGAGAAGAGACCCAGTACTTC. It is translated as CASSSPPWGEETQYF.

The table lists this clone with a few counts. The CDR3 region has the DNA TGCGCCAGCAGCTTGACGGGGGGTGGCACTGAAGCTTTCTTT. Residues: CASSLTGGGTEAFF. The chain employs TRBV5-1 and TRBJ1-1; D may be TRBD1 (5 bases). Trimming cost V 1 base and J 4 bases, with 11 bases left between them. The CDR3 sequence is 14 residues long. The germline CDR1 and CDR2 sequences are SGHRS and YFSETQ.

In DNA form, the CDR3 reads TGTGCCAGCAGCCAAGACCCTAACAGCTACGAGCAGTACGTC. Translating gives CASSQDPNSYEQYV. The rearrangement links TRBV3-1 (or the pseudogene TRBV3-2) to TRBJ2-7; D call uncertain. With 0 bases removed from V and 3 bases from J, the gap between germline ends came to 9 bases. CDR3 size: 14 residues. Germline lookup yields CDR1 LGHDT and CDR2 YNNKEL (reference sequence).

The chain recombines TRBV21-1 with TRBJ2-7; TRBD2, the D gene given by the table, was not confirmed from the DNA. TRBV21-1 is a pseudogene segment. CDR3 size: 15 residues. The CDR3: CASSKPLGRFYEQYV. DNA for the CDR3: TGTGCCAGCAGCAAACCCCTGGGGAGGTTCTACGAGCAGTACGTC.

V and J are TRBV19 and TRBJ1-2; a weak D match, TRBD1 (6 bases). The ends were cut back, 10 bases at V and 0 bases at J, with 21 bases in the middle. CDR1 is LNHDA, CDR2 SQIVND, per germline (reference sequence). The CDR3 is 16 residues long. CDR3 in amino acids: CANSDSLDRANYGYTF. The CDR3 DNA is TGTGCCAACTCGGACAGCCTAGATCGAGCTAACTATGGCTACACCTTC.

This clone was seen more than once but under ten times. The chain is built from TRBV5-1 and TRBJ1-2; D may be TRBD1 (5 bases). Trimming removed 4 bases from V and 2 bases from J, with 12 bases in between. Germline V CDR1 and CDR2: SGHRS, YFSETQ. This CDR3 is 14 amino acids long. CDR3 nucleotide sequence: TGCGCCAGCAGCCCTGGGGCGGACAACTATGGCTACACCTTC. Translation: CASSPGADNYGYTF.

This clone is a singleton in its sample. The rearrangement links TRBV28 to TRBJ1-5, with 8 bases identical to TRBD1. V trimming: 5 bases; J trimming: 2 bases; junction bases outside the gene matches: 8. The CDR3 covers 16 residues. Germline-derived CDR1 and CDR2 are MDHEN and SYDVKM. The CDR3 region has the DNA TGTGCCAGCAGTAACTACAGGGGGGACCGCAATCAGCCCCAGCATTTT. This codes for CASSNYRGDRNQPQHF.

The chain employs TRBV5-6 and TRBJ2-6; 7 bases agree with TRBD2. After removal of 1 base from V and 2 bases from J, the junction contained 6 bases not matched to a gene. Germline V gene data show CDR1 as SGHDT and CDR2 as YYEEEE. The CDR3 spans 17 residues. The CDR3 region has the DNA TGTGCCAGCAGCTTGCTCGGGGGGATCGCTGGGGCCAACGTCCTGACTTTC. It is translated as CASSLLGGIAGANVLTF.

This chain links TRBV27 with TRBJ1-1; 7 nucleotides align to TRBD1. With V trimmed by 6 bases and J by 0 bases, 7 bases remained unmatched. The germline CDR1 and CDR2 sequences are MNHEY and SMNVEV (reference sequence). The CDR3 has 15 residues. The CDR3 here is CASRGDSILNTEAFF. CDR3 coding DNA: TGTGCCAGCAGGGGGGACAGCATTCTGAACACTGAAGCTTTCTTT.

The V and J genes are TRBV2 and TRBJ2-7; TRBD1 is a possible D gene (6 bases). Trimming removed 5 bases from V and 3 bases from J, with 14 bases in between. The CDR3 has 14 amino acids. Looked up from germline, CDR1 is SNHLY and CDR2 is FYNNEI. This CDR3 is CASSLPGARYEQYV. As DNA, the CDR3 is TGTGCCAGCAGTCTTCCAGGGGCTCGCTACGAGCAGTACGTC.

The CDR3 nucleotides read TGTGCCAGCAGCGAGGGACAGGGGAATCCACCCCTCCACTTT. Translating it yields CASSEGQGNPPLHF. This chain links TRBV6-5 with TRBJ1-6, with 10 bases lining up with TRBD1. V dropped 6 bases and J dropped 11; count of bases not matched to a gene: 7. Per germline, CDR1 MNHEY and CDR2 SVGAGI. The CDR3 is 14 residues long.

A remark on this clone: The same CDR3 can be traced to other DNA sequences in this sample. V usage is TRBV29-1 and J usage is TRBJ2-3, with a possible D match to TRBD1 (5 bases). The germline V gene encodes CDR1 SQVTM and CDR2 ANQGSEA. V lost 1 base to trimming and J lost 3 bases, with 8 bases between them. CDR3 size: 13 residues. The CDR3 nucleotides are TGCAGCGTTGAAGTTGCAGGGACAGATACGCAGTATTTT. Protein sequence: CSVEVAGTDTQYF.

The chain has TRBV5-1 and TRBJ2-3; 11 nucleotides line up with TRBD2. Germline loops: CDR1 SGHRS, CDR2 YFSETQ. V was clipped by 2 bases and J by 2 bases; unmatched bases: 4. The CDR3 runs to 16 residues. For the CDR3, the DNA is TGCGCCAGCAGCTTAAGACTAGCGGGGAACACAGATACGCAGTATTTT. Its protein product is CASSLRLAGNTDTQYF.

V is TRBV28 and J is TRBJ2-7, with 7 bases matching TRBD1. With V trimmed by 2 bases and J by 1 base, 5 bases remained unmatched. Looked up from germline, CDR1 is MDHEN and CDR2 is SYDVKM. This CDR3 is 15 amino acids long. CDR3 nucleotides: TGTGCCAGCAGTTTAGCGGCAGGGGGTTCCTACGAGCAGTACGTC. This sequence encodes CASSLAAGGSYEQYV.

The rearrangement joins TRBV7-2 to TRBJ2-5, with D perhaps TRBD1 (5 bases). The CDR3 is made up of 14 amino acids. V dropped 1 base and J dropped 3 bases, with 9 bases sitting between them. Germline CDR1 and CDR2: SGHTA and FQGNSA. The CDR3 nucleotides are TGTGCCAGCAGCTTAGGGACAAACAAAGAGACCCAGTACTTC. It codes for CASSLGTNKETQYF.

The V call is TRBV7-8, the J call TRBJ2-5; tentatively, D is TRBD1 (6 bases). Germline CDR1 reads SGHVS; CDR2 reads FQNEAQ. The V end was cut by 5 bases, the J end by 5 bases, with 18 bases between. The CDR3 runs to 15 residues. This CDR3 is CASSPETGVGETQYF. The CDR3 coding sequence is TGTGCCAGCAGCCCTGAGACAGGCGTTGGGGAGACCCAGTACTTC. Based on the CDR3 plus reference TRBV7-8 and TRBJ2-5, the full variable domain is GAGVSQSPRYKVAKRGQDVALRCDPISGHVSLFWYQQALGQGPEFLTYFQNEAQLDKSGLPSDRFFAERPEGSVSTLKIQRTQQEDSAVYLCASSPETGVGETQYFGPGTRLLVL.

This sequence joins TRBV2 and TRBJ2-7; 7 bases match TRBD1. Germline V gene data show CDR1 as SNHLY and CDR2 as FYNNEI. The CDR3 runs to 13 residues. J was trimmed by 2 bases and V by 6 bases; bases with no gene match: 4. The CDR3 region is CASSATGTYEQYV. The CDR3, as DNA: TGTGCCAGCAGCGCGACAGGGACCTACGAGCAGTACGTC.

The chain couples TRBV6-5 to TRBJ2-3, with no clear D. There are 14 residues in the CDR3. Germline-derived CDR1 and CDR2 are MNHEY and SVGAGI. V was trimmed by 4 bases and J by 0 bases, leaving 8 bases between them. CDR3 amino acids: CASSLTVSTDTQYF. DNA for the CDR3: TGTGCCAGCAGTTTAACAGTAAGCACAGATACGCAGTATTTT.

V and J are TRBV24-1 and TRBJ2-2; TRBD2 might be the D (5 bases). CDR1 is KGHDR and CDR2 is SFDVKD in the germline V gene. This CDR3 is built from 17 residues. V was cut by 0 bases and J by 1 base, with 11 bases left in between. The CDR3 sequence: CATSDLLAGQNTGELFF. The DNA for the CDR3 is TGTGCCACCAGTGATTTGCTGGCGGGTCAGAACACCGGGGAGCTGTTTTTT.

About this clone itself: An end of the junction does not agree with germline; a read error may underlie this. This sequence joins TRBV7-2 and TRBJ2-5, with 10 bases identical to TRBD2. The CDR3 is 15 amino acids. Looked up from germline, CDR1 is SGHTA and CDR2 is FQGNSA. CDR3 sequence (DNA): TGTGCCAGCAACTTAGCGGGAGGTGGCGGAGAGACCCAGTACTTC. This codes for CASNLAGGGGETQYF. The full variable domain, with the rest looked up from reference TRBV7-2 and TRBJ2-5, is GAGVSQSPSNKVTEKGKDVELRCDPISGHTALYWYRQSLGQGLEFLIYFQGNSAPDKSGLPSDRFSAERTGGSVSTLTIQRTQQEDSAVYLCASNLAGGGGETQYFGPGTRLLVL.